The present T cell receptor beta chain was sequenced within a study of blood T cell repertoires in COVID-19. Background on the study: Italy, Spain and the United States were the sources of the convalescent and acute COVID-19 samples.

This CDR3 has 15 amino acids. V lost 6 bases to trimming and J lost 2 bases; unmatched junction nucleotides: 4. The V gene's germline CDR1 is KGHSH and CDR2 LQKENI. Assay used: immunoSEQ multiplex PCR; TCRdb lists only in-frame clones, some missing. The sample has 50,000 to 75,000 clones, 80% to 85% seen once. The sequenced sample consisted of peripheral blood. The sequence was collected from a woman older than 75 with active or convalescent COVID-19. J is TRBJ1-1 and V is TRBV18, with 12 bases identical to TRBD1. The CDR3 bases are TGTGCCAGCTCCGGGACAGGGGGCGGAAACACTGAAGCTTTCTTT. Translation: CASSGTGGGNTEAFF.